This T cell receptor beta chain was captured in a study of T cell responses to AZD1222 COVID-19 vaccine. Clones were read by immunoSEQ multiplex PCR, and TCRdb kept only the in-frame ones, dropping some. The sample holds about 150,000 clones, about 91% seen once. A word on this clone: No antigen is known for it.

Regarding the study as a whole: Possibly, clonal diversity was underestimated; donors were largely white British and included more females. Breadth and depth of Spike-specific TCRs rose after two AZD1222 doses.

Sample: peripheral blood, taken on day 0 of AZD1222 vaccination. This clonotype originated in an adult in good health.

The CDR3 is CASSWARQGGSWETQYF. The CDR3 DNA reads as TGTGCCAGCAGCTGGGCCCGACAGGGTGGGAGTTGGGAGACCCAGTACTTC. V gene TRBV5-6 combines with J gene TRBJ2-5; 7 nucleotides line up with TRBD1. Trimming removed 3 bases from V and 5 bases from J; junction bases left unmatched: 16. The germline CDR1 and CDR2 sequences are SGHDT and YYEEEE. The CDR3 has 17 amino acids.